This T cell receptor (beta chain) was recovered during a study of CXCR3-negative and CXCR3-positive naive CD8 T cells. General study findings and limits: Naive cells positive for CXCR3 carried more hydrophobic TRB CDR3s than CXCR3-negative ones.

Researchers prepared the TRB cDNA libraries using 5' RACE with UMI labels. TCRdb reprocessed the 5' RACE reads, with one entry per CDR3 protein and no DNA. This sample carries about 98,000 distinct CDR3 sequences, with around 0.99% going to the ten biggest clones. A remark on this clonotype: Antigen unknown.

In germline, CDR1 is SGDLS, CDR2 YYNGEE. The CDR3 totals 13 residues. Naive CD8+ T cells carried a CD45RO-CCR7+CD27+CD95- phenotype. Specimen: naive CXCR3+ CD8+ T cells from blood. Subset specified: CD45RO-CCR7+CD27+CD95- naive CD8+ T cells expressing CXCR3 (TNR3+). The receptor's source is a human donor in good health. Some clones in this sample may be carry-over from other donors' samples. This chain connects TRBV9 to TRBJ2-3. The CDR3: CASSGPSTDTQYF.